A selection of T cell receptor beta chains follows, all from one sample in a study of cytomegalovirus exposure and HLA in healthy donors. Sequencing was performed with immunoSEQ multiplex PCR; in TCRdb, only in-frame clones are kept and a portion is missing. The sample carries approximately 300,000 clones, about nine tenths recorded once. The sample taken for sequencing was PBMCs. The receptors were gathered from a woman between 18 and 30 years old in good health and CMV-seronegative. Both conserved end residues are part of each CDR3. A D gene is named only where the DNA matches it firmly. Clone size is not always given. Where it is, it says once, few, many or a class for expanded clones.

J gene	CDR3 length	clone size	D gene	V gene	CDR3 protein	CDR3 DNA
TRBJ1-5	12	.	.	TRBV2	CASRGGNQPQHF	TGTGCCAGCAGGGGGGGGAATCAGCCCCAGCATTTT
TRBJ1-1	15	.	.	TRBV28	CASSLPVPGGTEAFF	TGTGCCAGCAGTTTGCCGGTCCCGGGGGGCACTGAAGCTTTCTTT
TRBJ2-7	14	.	.	TRBV28	CASSPTGLSYEQYF	TGTGCCAGCAGTCCTACCGGTCTTTCCTACGAGCAGTACTTC
TRBJ2-7	14	.	.	TRBV5-1	CASSSSEGVDEQYF	TGCGCCAGCAGCTCTAGCGAAGGGGTCGACGAGCAGTACTTC
TRBJ2-7	11	.	.	TRBV29-1	CSVASSAEQYF	TGCAGCGTTGCTAGTTCGGCTGAGCAGTACTTC
TRBJ2-6	17	few	TRBD1	TRBV10-3	CAILAWQGALRANVLTF	TGTGCCATCCTTGCCTGGCAGGGGGCTCTTAGGGCCAACGTCCTGACTTTC
TRBJ2-5	18	.	TRBD2	TRBV11-2	CASSLVPVTSGDQETQYF	TGTGCCAGCAGCTTAGTCCCCGTGACTAGCGGGGATCAAGAGACCCAGTACTTC
TRBJ1-2	12	.	.	TRBV28	CASRPQGYGYTF	TGTGCCAGCAGGCCGCAGGGCTATGGCTACACCTTC
TRBJ1-2	14	.	.	TRBV27	CASSSLVGGYGYTF	TGTGCCAGCAGTTCCCTCGTGGGCGGGTATGGCTACACCTTC
TRBJ2-1	15	.	TRBD1	TRBV6-1	CAITLTGGNGDEQFF	TGTGCCATCACCCTCACAGGGGGCAATGGAGATGAGCAGTTCTTC
TRBJ2-1	15	.	TRBD2	TRBV6-4	CASSMGLAGDREQFF	TGTGCCAGCAGCATGGGACTAGCGGGAGATCGTGAGCAGTTCTTC
TRBJ1-2	14	few	.	TRBV7-2	CASSLSHISYGYTF	TGTGCCAGCAGCTTATCCCACATCAGCTATGGCTACACCTTC
TRBJ1-2	13	once	.	TRBV25-1	CASRDFESYGYTF	TGTGCCAGCAGGGACTTCGAAAGCTATGGCTACACCTTC
TRBJ2-1	13	.	.	TRBV27	CASSPQGNNEQFF	TGTGCCAGCAGTCCGCAGGGTAACAATGAGCAGTTCTTC
TRBJ2-1	15	.	.	TRBV6-1	CASGDSYRGYNEQFF	TGTGCCAGCGGTGACTCCTATCGGGGCTACAATGAGCAGTTCTTC
TRBJ2-3	16	.	.	TRBV5-6	CASSFLSSVSTDTQYF	TGTGCCAGCAGCTTCTTATCTAGCGTTAGCACAGATACGCAGTATTTT
TRBJ1-2	12	.	.	TRBV25-1	CASSGQNYGYTF	TGTGCCAGCAGTGGCCAGAACTATGGCTACACCTTC
TRBJ1-1	13	.	.	TRBV4-1	CASSQEIRTGELF	TGCGCCAGCAGCCAAGAGATAAGGACCGGGGAGCTCTTT
TRBJ1-2	14	.	.	TRBV15	CATSLGSDNYGYTF	TGTGCCACCAGTCTTGGCAGTGATAACTATGGCTACACCTTC
TRBJ2-7	14	.	TRBD1	TRBV2	CASSRGQGSYEQYF	TGTGCCAGCAGTCGGGGACAGGGCTCCTACGAGCAGTACTTC
TRBJ2-5	14	.	.	TRBV21-1	CASSKVAVQETQYF	TGTGCCAGCAGCAAAGTGGCGGTACAAGAGACCCAGTACTTC
TRBJ2-2	17	.	TRBD2	TRBV15	CATSPPASGPNTGELFF	TGTGCCACCAGCCCCCCCGCTAGCGGGCCGAACACCGGGGAGCTGTTTTTT
TRBJ1-1	14	.	.	TRBV11-2	CASSSRRFNTEAFF	TGTGCCAGCAGCTCGCGGAGGTTTAACACTGAAGCTTTCTTT
TRBJ2-7	14	.	TRBD1	TRBV5-1	CASKGQPSSYEQYF	TGCGCCAGCAAGGGACAGCCCTCCTCCTACGAGCAGTACTTC
TRBJ2-3	19	.	TRBD1	TRBV2	CASSEAFGQGATFPYTQYF	TGTGCCAGCAGTGAAGCTTTCGGACAGGGGGCTACTTTTCCCTATACGCAGTATTTT
TRBJ2-4	14	.	.	TRBV13	CASSGGKNKNIQYF	TGTGCCAGCTCAGGGGGGAAGAACAAAAACATTCAGTACTTC
TRBJ1-2	14	few	TRBD1	TRBV2	CARGQVGIDNGYTF	TGTGCCAGAGGACAGGTGGGAATCGACAATGGCTACACCTTC
TRBJ2-7	14	.	.	TRBV10-3	CAISESPDSYEQYF	TGTGCCATCAGTGAGTCCCCGGACAGCTACGAGCAGTACTTC
TRBJ1-5	15	.	.	TRBV18	CASSPSAGGDQPQHF	TGTGCCAGCTCACCATCGGCCGGGGGGGATCAGCCCCAGCATTTT
TRBJ2-5	13	.	.	TRBV13	CASSSTVQETQYF	TGTGCCAGCAGCTCGACAGTCCAAGAGACCCAGTACTTC
TRBJ2-1	15	.	.	TRBV6-4	CASSEQGTINNEQFF	TGTGCCAGCAGTGAGCAGGGGACAATAAACAATGAGCAGTTCTTC
TRBJ2-7	15	.	TRBD2	TRBV6-5	CASSRRGESSYEQYF	TGTGCCAGCAGCCGCCGGGGGGAATCCTCCTACGAGCAGTACTTC
TRBJ1-2	16	.	TRBD1	TRBV28	CASSLDTGQGGYGYTF	TGTGCCAGCAGTTTAGATACGGGACAGGGAGGTTATGGCTACACCTTC
TRBJ2-3	15	.	TRBD1	TRBV29-1	CSVDLDRARTDTQYF	TGCAGCGTTGATCTGGACAGGGCCCGCACAGATACGCAGTATTTT
TRBJ2-3	16	.	TRBD2	TRBV7-7	CASSESPGGRTDTQYF	TGTGCCAGCAGCGAATCCCCGGGAGGGAGGACAGATACGCAGTATTTT
TRBJ2-1	10	.	TRBD1	TRBV20-1	CSCDRDEQFF	TGCAGTTGTGACAGGGATGAGCAGTTCTTC
TRBJ2-5	15	.	TRBD2	TRBV6-6	CASGGLAGEGETQYF	TGTGCCAGCGGAGGATTAGCGGGAGAGGGGGAGACCCAGTACTTC
TRBJ1-2	12	few	.	TRBV29-1	CSVLGNLYGYTF	TGCAGCGTCCTCGGGAACCTCTATGGCTACACCTTC
TRBJ2-7	13	.	.	TRBV16	CASSQPGSYEQYF	TGTGCCAGCAGCCAACCGGGGTCCTACGAGCAGTACTTC